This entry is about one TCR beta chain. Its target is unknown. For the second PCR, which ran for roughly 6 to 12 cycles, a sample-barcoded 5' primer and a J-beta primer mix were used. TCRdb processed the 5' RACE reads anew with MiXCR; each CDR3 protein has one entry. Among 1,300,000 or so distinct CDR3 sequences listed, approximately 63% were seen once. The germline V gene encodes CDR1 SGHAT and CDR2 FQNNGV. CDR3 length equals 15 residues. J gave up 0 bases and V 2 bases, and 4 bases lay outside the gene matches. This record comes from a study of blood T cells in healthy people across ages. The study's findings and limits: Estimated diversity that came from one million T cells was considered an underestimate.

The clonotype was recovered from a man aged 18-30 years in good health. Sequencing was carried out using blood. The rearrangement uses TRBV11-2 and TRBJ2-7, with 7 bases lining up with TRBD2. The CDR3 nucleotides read TGTGCCAGCAGCTTACATGGCGGGAGCTCCTACGAGCAGTACTTC. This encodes CASSLHGGSSYEQYF. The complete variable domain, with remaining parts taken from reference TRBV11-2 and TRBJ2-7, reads EAGVAQSPRYKIIEKRQSVAFWCNPISGHATLYWYQQILGQGPKLLIQFQNNGVVDDSQLPKDRFSAERLKGVDSTLKIQPAKLEDSAVYLCASSLHGGSSYEQYFGPGTRLTVT.